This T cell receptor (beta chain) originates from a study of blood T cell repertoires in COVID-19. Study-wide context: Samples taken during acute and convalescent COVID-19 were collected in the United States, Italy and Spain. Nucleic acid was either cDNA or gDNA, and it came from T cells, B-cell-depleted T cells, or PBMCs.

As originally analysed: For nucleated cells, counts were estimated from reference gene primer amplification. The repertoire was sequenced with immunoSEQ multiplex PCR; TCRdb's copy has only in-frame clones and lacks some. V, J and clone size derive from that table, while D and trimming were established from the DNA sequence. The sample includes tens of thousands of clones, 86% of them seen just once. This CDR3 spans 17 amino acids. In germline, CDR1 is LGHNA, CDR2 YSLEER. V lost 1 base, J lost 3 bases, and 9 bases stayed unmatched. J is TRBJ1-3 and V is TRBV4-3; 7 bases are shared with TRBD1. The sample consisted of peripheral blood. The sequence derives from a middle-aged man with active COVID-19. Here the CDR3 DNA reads TGCGCCAGCAGCCAAGCGCGAGACAGGGAGGTTGGAAACACCATATATTTT. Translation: CASSQARDREVGNTIYF.